This TCR beta chain was identified in a study of T cell changes during pregnancy in multiple sclerosis. Trimming shortened V by 3 bases and J by 0 bases, and 10 bases separated the two germline ends. This CDR3 has 15 amino acids. The germline gives CDR1 SGHTA, CDR2 FQGTGA. Sequenced by immunoSEQ multiplex PCR; TCRdb stores in-frame clones only, minus some. The profile covers fewer than 85,000 clones, with about 88% appearing a single time and approximately 2% taken by the ten largest. The chain joins TRBV7-3 to TRBJ2-3; maybe TRBD2 (6 bases). The material was peripheral blood, obtained before pregnancy. This TCR was recovered from a female donor with multiple sclerosis, enrolled in a pregnancy study. The CDR3 loop reads CASSLGGPSTDTQYF. The CDR3, as DNA: TGTGCCAGCAGCTTGGGGGGACCAAGCACAGATACGCAGTATTTT.